The 28 T cell receptor beta chains in this list originate from one sample, sequenced in a study of shared clonotypes between healthy human individuals. Sequencing used immunoSEQ multiplex PCR; TCRdb keeps in-frame clones, though not all of them. Counted here are around 2,000,000 clones, 85% to 95% occurring once; the ten biggest clones make up roughly 0.13%. The sequenced sample consisted of naive CD4+ T cells sorted from blood. Subset defined: CD45RA+ positively selected. These TCRs come from a man younger than 35 in good health.

The genes are TRBV2 and TRBJ2-7; no clear D. Trimming pared 2 bases from V and 2 bases from J, leaving 10 bases between. The CDR3 sequence is 14 residues long. From germline, CDR1 is SNHLY and CDR2 FYNNEI. CDR3 in amino acids: CASSELVQPYEQYF. CDR3 DNA sequence: TGTGCCAGCAGTGAACTGGTACAGCCCTACGAGCAGTACTTC.

The chain carries TRBV30 and TRBJ1-4; the D is unclear. The CDR3 extends over 15 amino acids. The germline CDR1 and CDR2 sequences are GTSNPN and SVGIG (reference sequence). The V end was cut by 0 bases, the J end by 5 bases, with 13 bases between. The CDR3 region has the DNA TGTGCCTGGAGTGTCGGGAGGGCGCCGAATGAAAAACTGTTTTTT. Translated: CAWSVGRAPNEKLFF.

The J gene is TRBJ2-7, the V gene TRBV6-1; 14 bases map to TRBD2. The CDR3 totals 14 residues. The trim removed 6 bases at V and 3 bases at J, leaving 1 base unmatched. Germline loops: CDR1 MNHNS, CDR2 SASEGT. The CDR3 protein is CASRGLAGDYEQYF. CDR3 DNA: TGTGCCAGCAGGGGACTAGCGGGAGACTACGAGCAGTACTTC.

The V call is TRBV12-5, the J call TRBJ1-3; 7 bases match TRBD1. Trimming removed 5 bases from V and 0 bases from J; junction bases left unmatched: 10. CDR3 length: 17 amino acids. Germline V gene data show CDR1 as LGHNT and CDR2 as FRNRAP. The chain's CDR3 is CASGLPSRQGSGNTIYF. In nucleotides, the CDR3 is TGTGCTAGTGGTCTCCCATCCAGACAGGGCTCTGGAAACACCATATATTTT. The entire variable domain, with the rest obtained from reference TRBV12-5 and TRBJ1-3, is as follows: DARVTQTPRHKVTEMGQEVTMRCQPILGHNTVFWYRQTMMQGLELLAYFRNRAPLDDSGMPKDRFSAEMPDATLATLKIQPSEPRDSAVYFCASGLPSRQGSGNTIYFGEGSWLTVV.

The rearrangement uses TRBV2 and TRBJ2-2; D may be TRBD2 (5 bases). Trimming removed 2 bases from V and 10 bases from J, with 14 bases in between. Germline CDR1 is SNHLY and CDR2 is FYNNEI. The CDR3 is made up of 14 amino acids. The chain's CDR3 is CASSELSWRVELFF. The CDR3 DNA reads TGTGCCAGCAGTGAATTGTCATGGCGGGTGGAGCTGTTTTTT.

Details on this clone: Its ends do not fully match the called genes, so a read error is possible. This chain uses TRBV7-7 with TRBJ1-3; a weak D match, TRBD1 (5 bases). CDR1 SSHAT and CDR2 FNYEAQ come from the germline V gene (reference sequence). The CDR3 extends over 19 amino acids. The CDR3, as DNA: TGTGCTAGCAGCTTAGAACGCCACTCCCGACAGCCCTCTGGAAACACCATATATTTT. It codes for CASSLERHSRQPSGNTIYF.

This clone has only one observation. The chain links TRBV5-4 to TRBJ1-4; D not certain. Germline-derived CDR1 and CDR2 are SGHNT and YYREEE (reference sequence). V lost 2 bases to trimming and J lost 4 bases, with 6 bases between them. This CDR3 contains 13 residues. CDR3 sequence (DNA): TGTGCCAGCAGCTTCGGCAGTAATGAAAAACTGTTTTTT. It encodes CASSFGSNEKLFF.

The J gene is TRBJ2-3, the V gene TRBV27, with D perhaps TRBD1 (5 bases). The germline CDR1 and CDR2 sequences are MNHEY and SMNVEV (reference sequence). Trimming took 5 bases from V and 1 from J, leaving 19 bases between them. This CDR3 contains 17 residues. The CDR3 region is CASSTYLSMGRTDTQYF. The CDR3 nucleotides read TGTGCCAGCAGTACCTACTTATCGATGGGGCGCACAGATACGCAGTATTTT.

Written as DNA, the CDR3 is TGTGCCAGTCGAATGGGGTACGGGTCACCCCTCCACTTT. This translates into CASRMGYGSPLHF. The V gene is TRBV30, the J gene TRBJ1-6; D is unresolved. The germline V gene has CDR1 GTSNPN and CDR2 SVGIG (reference sequence). V lost 8 bases and J 10 bases, leaving 18 bases between the germline ends. This CDR3 spans 13 amino acids.

The rearrangement uses TRBV18 and TRBJ1-4; TRBD1 is a possible D gene (5 bases). Germline CDR1 and CDR2: KGHSH and LQKENI. Between the trimmed V and J ends, which lost 1 base and 8 bases, there was a span of 14 bases. The CDR3 runs to 15 residues. The CDR3 nucleotides read TGTGCCAGCTCACCACTCCAGGGAATGGAGGAAAAACTGTTTTTT. Its translation is CASSPLQGMEEKLFF.

The chain is built from TRBV25-1 and TRBJ1-2, with D perhaps matching TRBD1 (6 bases). V was trimmed by 5 bases and J by 7 bases, leaving 14 bases between them. Germline V gene lookup returns CDR1 MGHDK and CDR2 SYGVNS. The length of the CDR3 is 13 residues. The chain's CDR3 is CASSRGQNGGYTF. CDR3 DNA: TGTGCCAGCAGTCGGGGGCAGAACGGTGGCTACACCTTC.

This chain connects TRBV9 to TRBJ2-1; no firm D call. The germline V and J ends were trimmed by 3 bases and 10 bases, with 14 bases remaining between them. Germline V gene sequence: CDR1 SGDLS, CDR2 YYNGEE. The CDR3 extends over 13 amino acids. CDR3 residues: CASSGPYGVEQFF. CDR3 in DNA: TGTGCCAGCAGCGGTCCTTATGGAGTGGAGCAGTTCTTC.

This rearrangement joins TRBV6-5 to TRBJ2-5; D may be TRBD2 (7 bases). Between the trimmed V and J ends, which lost 9 bases and 2 bases, there was a span of 16 bases. Germline V lookup: CDR1 MNHEY, CDR2 SVGAGI. CDR3 length equals 14 residues. The CDR3 sequence is CARDGGRFQETQYF. The CDR3, as DNA: TGTGCCAGGGACGGGGGGCGATTTCAAGAGACCCAGTACTTC.

The V gene is TRBV27, the J gene TRBJ1-1; 7 positions agree with TRBD1. From germline, CDR1 is MNHEY and CDR2 SMNVEV (reference sequence). The CDR3 is made up of 13 amino acids. The junction had 4 bases not matched to a gene; V was cut back by 0 bases and J by 9 bases. CDR3 loop: CASSLSQTGKAFF. The CDR3 coding sequence is TGTGCCAGCAGTTTATCCCAGACAGGGAAAGCTTTCTTT.

This clone was seen a few times. CDR3 in DNA: TGTGCCAGTAGTACTTTCCGACAGGCTGAAGCTTTCTTT. Protein product: CASSTFRQAEAFF. This chain joins TRBV19 and TRBJ1-1; possible D gene TRBD1, 6 bases. V lost 4 bases to trimming and J lost 6 bases, with 12 bases between them. The germline V gene encodes CDR1 LNHDA and CDR2 SQIVND (reference sequence). This CDR3 contains 13 residues.

The genes are TRBV12-5 and TRBJ2-3; 8 bases are shared with TRBD1. V was pared by 3 bases and J by 4 bases, with 6 bases of the junction left unmatched. The CDR3 is 15 residues long. Germline V gene data show CDR1 as LGHNT and CDR2 as FRNRAP. The CDR3 sequence: CASGFRGRTADTQYF. CDR3 nucleotide sequence: TGTGCTAGTGGTTTCAGGGGGCGCACAGCAGATACGCAGTATTTT.

As concerns this clone: The sample holds other DNA sequences that translate to the same CDR3. The rearrangement links TRBV29-1 to TRBJ2-3; 10 bases are a match to TRBD1. Germline CDR1 and CDR2: SQVTM and ANQGSEA. J lost 1 base, V lost 6 bases, and 1 base had no gene match. This CDR3 contains 13 residues. The CDR3 coding sequence is TGCAGCGTGGGGACAGGGGGCACAGATACGCAGTATTTT. This sequence encodes CSVGTGGTDTQYF.

The gene calls are TRBV7-8 and TRBJ1-2; no reliable D call. Trimming shortened V by 5 bases and J by 7 bases, and 14 bases separated the two germline ends. The CDR3 runs 13 residues. Germline V gene sequence: CDR1 SGHVS, CDR2 FQNEAQ. This CDR3 reads CASSRHGEVGYTF. The CDR3 DNA sequence: TGTGCCAGCAGCCGACACGGGGAGGTTGGCTACACCTTC.

The rearrangement joins TRBV10-1 to TRBJ2-7; weak D call: TRBD1 (5 bases). CDR1 and CDR2 from the germline V gene are WNHNN and SYGVQD (reference sequence). The V and J ends lost 0 bases and 5 bases respectively, with 8 bases between them. The CDR3 loop spans 13 amino acids. For the CDR3, the DNA is TGCGCCAGCAGTGAGTCAAGACAGCACGAGCAGTACTTC. This encodes CASSESRQHEQYF.

The rearrangement links TRBV11-2 to TRBJ1-3, with D uncertain. Trimming removed 1 base from V and 2 bases from J, with 15 bases in between. The CDR3 extends over 17 amino acids. From germline, CDR1 is SGHAT and CDR2 FQNNGV. The CDR3 DNA reads as TGTGCCAGCAGCTTAGGTTTGGGCGGCTTCGCTGGAAACACCATATATTTT. It specifies CASSLGLGGFAGNTIYF.

The J gene is TRBJ1-6, the V gene TRBV7-2; D is unclear. CDR1 is SGHTA and CDR2 is FQGNSA in the germline V gene. V was cut by 7 bases and J by 10 bases, with 17 bases left in between. This CDR3 contains 14 residues. As DNA, the CDR3 is TGTGCCAGCAAAGTGAGCCGGTCAGAATCACCCCTCCACTTT. This gives the protein CASKVSRSESPLHF.

The rearrangement uses TRBV6-6 and TRBJ1-2, with unresolved D. CDR3 length: 13 residues. The V end was cut by 6 bases, the J end by 1 base, with 9 bases between. The germline V gene has CDR1 MNHNY and CDR2 SVGAGI (reference sequence). This CDR3 is CASSHDGNYGYTF. The CDR3 DNA reads TGTGCCAGCAGCCACGACGGTAACTATGGCTACACCTTC.

The CDR3 is CASSLEYSNQPQHF. The DNA for the CDR3 is TGTGCCAGCAGCCTCGAGTATAGCAATCAGCCCCAGCATTTT. V is TRBV7-2 and J is TRBJ1-5; D unresolved. The CDR3 extends over 14 amino acids. Trimming left V 5 bases short and J 0 bases short, with 8 bases between. Per germline, CDR1 SGHTA and CDR2 FQGNSA.

This chain joins TRBV5-1 and TRBJ2-3, with no clear D. The V end was cut by 0 bases, the J end by 0 bases, with 11 bases between. Germline-derived CDR1 and CDR2 are SGHRS and YFSETQ. CDR3 size: 16 residues. CDR3 nucleotide sequence: TGCGCCAGCAGCTTGGCCCTTTCGGACAGCACAGATACGCAGTATTTT. Translated, it gives CASSLALSDSTDTQYF.

The gene calls are TRBV30 and TRBJ1-6; perhaps TRBD1 as D (6 bases). Germline loops: CDR1 GTSNPN, CDR2 SVGIG (reference sequence). CDR3 length: 13 amino acids. Between the trimmed V and J ends, which lost 8 bases and 5 bases, there was a span of 13 bases. DNA of the CDR3: TGTGCCGGAGGGGGACGGCATAATTCACCCCTCCACTTT. This sequence encodes CAGGGRHNSPLHF. The full variable domain, in which reference TRBV30 and TRBJ1-6 provide the parts outside the CDR3, is SQTIHQWPATLVQPVGSPLSLECTVEGTSNPNLYWYRQAAGRGLQLLFYSVGIGQISSEVPQNLSASRPQDRQFILSSKKLLLSDSGFYLCAGGGRHNSPLHFGNGTRLTVT.

This clone was counted only a few times. V usage is TRBV6-1 and J usage is TRBJ1-4, with 7 bases identical to TRBD1. Germline V CDR1 and CDR2: MNHNS, SASEGT. The CDR3 is made up of 14 amino acids. The junction had 9 bases not matched to a gene; V was cut back by 7 bases and J by 7 bases. The CDR3 reads CASTSGQEGEKLFF. The CDR3 DNA is TGTGCCAGCACTTCTGGACAGGAAGGTGAAAAACTGTTTTTT.

This chain joins TRBV28 and TRBJ1-1; 8 bases align to TRBD1. V lost 5 bases to trimming and J lost 11 bases; unmatched junction nucleotides: 7. CDR1 is MDHEN, CDR2 SYDVKM, per germline. This CDR3 is 12 amino acids long. CDR3 coding DNA: TGTGCCAGCAGTCCGCGGACAGGGAGGGCTTTCTTT. This encodes CASSPRTGRAFF.

Regarding this clone: Other nucleotide sequences in the sample specify the same CDR3. The V call is TRBV7-9, the J call TRBJ1-1; D remains ambiguous. This CDR3 is 13 amino acids long. Trimming took 5 bases from V and 4 from J, leaving 11 bases between them. Germline V gene lookup returns CDR1 SEHNR and CDR2 FQNEAQ (reference sequence). The CDR3 nucleotides read TGTGCCAGCAGCCTGAGGCTGGGCACTGAAGCTTTCTTT. Translating gives CASSLRLGTEAFF.